The 15 T cell receptor beta chains below were found in one sample sequenced in a study of cytomegalovirus exposure and HLA in healthy donors. In the PCR, 60 Vbeta and 13 Jbeta primers were used. Method: immunoSEQ multiplex PCR; TCRdb's copy keeps in-frame clones and lacks some. The table records about 110,000 clones, 60% to 80% of them present only once. Sequenced input: PBMCs. These receptors were obtained from a female donor in good health and CMV-seronegative.

V and J are TRBV5-1 and TRBJ1-1; a weak D match, TRBD1 (6 bases). The CDR3 sequence is 14 residues long. Trimming took 2 bases from V and 5 from J, leaving 13 bases between them. CDR1 and CDR2 (germline): SGHRS, YFSETQ. The CDR3 loop reads CASSLEQGETEAFF. The CDR3, as DNA: TGCGCCAGCAGCTTAGAACAGGGAGAAACTGAAGCTTTCTTT.

The J gene is TRBJ2-3, the V gene TRBV15, with TRBD1 identical over 7 bases. The CDR3 has 16 amino acids. CDR1 is LNHNV, CDR2 YYDKDF, per germline (reference sequence). V dropped 2 bases and J dropped 0; count of bases not matched to a gene: 5. CDR3 region: CATSRWDSTSTDTQYF. The CDR3 DNA sequence: TGTGCCACCAGCAGATGGGACAGCACTAGCACAGATACGCAGTATTTT.

CDR3 amino acids: CAIREDGGSGNTIYF. The CDR3 bases are TGTGCCATCAGAGAAGACGGGGGCTCTGGAAACACCATATATTTT. This chain uses TRBV10-3 with TRBJ1-3, with D maybe TRBD1 (5 bases). The germline gives CDR1 ENHRY, CDR2 SYGVKD. This CDR3 is 15 amino acids long. V shed 6 bases and J shed 0 bases, with 12 bases lying between them.

This chain links TRBV28 with TRBJ1-4, with a weak D call TRBD1 (5 bases). Per germline, CDR1 MDHEN and CDR2 SYDVKM. V lost 3 bases and J lost 6, with 17 bases in between. The CDR3 loop spans 16 amino acids. The CDR3 region has the DNA TGTGCCAGCAGTTTGGGGCAAAACCCCTATTATGAAAAACTGTTTTTT. This translates into CASSLGQNPYYEKLFF.

The V call is TRBV19, the J call TRBJ2-7; D remains ambiguous. The germline V gene encodes CDR1 LNHDA and CDR2 SQIVND (reference sequence). V lost 1 base to trimming and J lost 3 bases, with 10 bases between them. This CDR3 is built from 14 residues. In DNA form, the CDR3 reads TGTGCCAGTAGTATAGGAGAGGTGGGCTACGAGCAGTACTTC. Amino acid sequence: CASSIGEVGYEQYF.

This clone was recorded a few times. The rearrangement joins TRBV7-3 to TRBJ1-1; tentative D call: TRBD1 (5 bases). The CDR3 consists of 13 residues. Trimming stripped 5 bases from V and 4 bases from J, with 11 bases between. Germline CDR1 and CDR2: SGHTA and FQGTGA. The DNA for the CDR3 is TGTGCCAGCAGCCCCAGGGTGAGCACTGAAGCTTTCTTT. It yields the protein CASSPRVSTEAFF. Filled out from reference TRBV7-3 and TRBJ1-1, the complete variable domain reads GAGVSQTPSNKVTEKGKYVELRCDPISGHTALYWYRQSLGQGPEFLIYFQGTGAADDSGLPNDRFFAVRPEGSVSTLKIQRTERGDSAVYLCASSPRVSTEAFFGQGTRLTVV.

The rearrangement links TRBV2 to TRBJ2-1; D uncertain. The CDR3 length is 13 residues. V was pared by 8 bases and J by 7 bases, with 15 bases between. Germline CDR1 and CDR2: SNHLY and FYNNEI. CDR3 loop: CASEAIRRNEQFF. The DNA for the CDR3 is TGTGCCAGCGAGGCCATCCGTAGGAATGAGCAGTTCTTC.

V usage is TRBV30 and J usage is TRBJ2-7, with D tentatively TRBD1 (5 bases). With 0 bases removed from V and 2 bases from J, the gap between germline ends came to 11 bases. CDR1 GTSNPN and CDR2 SVGIG come from the germline V gene (reference sequence). The CDR3 runs to 14 residues. The CDR3 coding sequence is TGTGCCTGGAGTGTTACCTGGGGCCCCTACGAGCAGTACTTC. Translation: CAWSVTWGPYEQYF.

The rearrangement joins TRBV30 to TRBJ2-7, with TRBD1 identical over 7 bases. The CDR3 spans 13 residues. V gave up 7 bases and J gave up 2 bases; unmatched junction bases: 8. The germline V gene encodes CDR1 GTSNPN and CDR2 SVGIG (reference sequence). The CDR3 DNA sequence: TGTGCCTCCCGGACAGGTAATGCCTACGAGCAGTACTTC. Amino acid sequence: CASRTGNAYEQYF.

The chain has TRBV18 and TRBJ2-1, with TRBD1 identical over 11 bases. Per the germline V gene, CDR1 is KGHSH and CDR2 is LQKENI. This CDR3 spans 15 amino acids. V was pared by 2 bases and J by 5 bases, with 2 bases of the junction left unmatched. CDR3 sequence (DNA): TGTGCCAGCTCACCAGGGACAGGGGGACACAATGAGCAGTTCTTC. Translating it yields CASSPGTGGHNEQFF.

The chain combines TRBV21-1 with TRBJ2-7; TRBD1 was called by the table and not checked on the DNA. TRBV21-1 is reported as a pseudogene. CDR3 size: 15 residues. The CDR3 region has the DNA TGTGCCAGCAGCACGCGACAGGGGCACTCCTACGAGCAGTACTTC. It specifies CASSTRQGHSYEQYF.

On this clone itself: Other DNA sequences in this specimen translate into the identical CDR3. V is TRBV19 and J is TRBJ1-1; D remains unclear. Germline CDR1 is LNHDA and CDR2 is SQIVND (reference sequence). The CDR3 covers 13 residues. Trimming took 3 bases from V and 1 from J, leaving 6 bases between them. The CDR3 DNA sequence: TGTGCCAGTAGTATCAGAAGGAACACTGAAGCTTTCTTT. This codes for CASSIRRNTEAFF.

The V call is TRBV6-6, the J call TRBJ2-7; perhaps TRBD1 as D (6 bases). Germline loops: CDR1 MNHNY, CDR2 SVGAGI (reference sequence). Trimming cost V 10 bases and J 5 bases, with 21 bases left between them. This CDR3 contains 14 residues. The CDR3 DNA sequence: TGTGCCACCGGCATTAACAGGGTTCTGGACGAGCAGTACTTC. Amino acid sequence: CATGINRVLDEQYF.

The chain links TRBV2 to TRBJ2-1; 10 nucleotides align to TRBD1. The trim removed 6 bases at V and 2 bases at J, leaving 4 bases unmatched. Germline assignment: CDR1 SNHLY and CDR2 FYNNEI. CDR3 size: 15 residues. The CDR3 region has the DNA TGTGCCAGCAGACTCGGACAGGGGGCCTACAATGAGCAGTTCTTC. Protein product: CASRLGQGAYNEQFF.

The chain carries TRBV1 and TRBJ2-1; the table's D gene call, TRBD2, was not cross checked with the DNA. TRBV1 is labeled a pseudogene. This CDR3 is built from 17 residues. The CDR3: CTSSQDLIRERYNEQFF. The CDR3 coding sequence is TGCACCAGCAGCCAAGATCTTATCCGGGAGAGGTACAATGAGCAGTTCTTC.